The 5 T cell receptor beta chains in this list originate from one sample, sequenced in a study of T-cell reconstitution after alpha-beta-depleted transplantation in children. Unique molecular identifiers were built into the TCRbeta library. TCRdb reprocessed the PCR reads via MiXCR and lists one record per CDR3 protein. The table lists around 200,000 distinct CDR3 sequences, around 8.4% of them singletons. Sequencing used PBMCs, mostly from graft donor cells, obtained 360 days after TCRalphabeta/CD19-depleted stem cell transplant. These receptors came from a male patient between 2 and 9 years old who had a stem cell transplant for acute myeloid leukemia, so the T cells may come from the graft donor.

V and J are TRBV12-3 or TRBV12-4 and TRBJ2-6; 12 positions agree with TRBD2. The trim removed 3 bases at V and 0 bases at J, leaving 3 bases unmatched. The CDR3 has 18 amino acids. This CDR3 is CASSLATSGSSGANVLTF. The DNA of the CDR3 is TGTGCCAGCAGTTTGGCGACTAGCGGGAGCTCTGGGGCCAACGTCCTGACTTTC.

This clonotype has a count of ten or more. This rearrangement joins TRBV18 to TRBJ2-7, with 11 bases identical to TRBD2. CDR3 length equals 19 residues. The V gene's germline CDR1 is KGHSH and CDR2 LQKENI. V shed 4 bases and J 2 bases; nucleotides not matched to a gene: 16. The CDR3 DNA reads as TGTGCCAGCTCACTGCTCACCGGCGGGACTAGCGGTGGAACCTACGAGCAGTACTTC. As protein: CASSLLTGGTSGGTYEQYF.

The V and J genes are TRBV4-1 and TRBJ2-3; the D is unclear. The CDR3 has 17 residues. The germline V and J ends were trimmed by 1 base and 2 bases, with 16 bases remaining between them. Germline values: CDR1 MGHRA, CDR2 YSYEKL. The CDR3 spells CASSQVPSIEITDTQYF. CDR3 bases: TGCGCCAGCAGCCAAGTTCCCTCGATCGAAATCACAGATACGCAGTATTTT.

In this sample, this clonotype turned up a few times. The rearrangement joins TRBV12-3 or TRBV12-4 to TRBJ1-6; no clear D gene. V lost 4 bases to trimming and J lost 1 base, with 8 bases between them. The CDR3 is made up of 15 amino acids. The CDR3 reads CASSYLGSYNSPLHF. CDR3 DNA: TGTGCCAGCAGTTACCTGGGGTCCTATAATTCACCCCTCCACTTT.

This clonotype was observed many times. The chain combines TRBV28 with TRBJ2-7; D remains unclear. Germline values: CDR1 MDHEN, CDR2 SYDVKM. The CDR3 length is 14 residues. V lost 1 base to trimming and J lost 2 bases, with 9 bases between them. The CDR3 reads CASSLSAGTYEQYV. CDR3 DNA sequence: TGTGCCAGCAGTTTATCTGCAGGAACCTACGAGCAGTACGTC.